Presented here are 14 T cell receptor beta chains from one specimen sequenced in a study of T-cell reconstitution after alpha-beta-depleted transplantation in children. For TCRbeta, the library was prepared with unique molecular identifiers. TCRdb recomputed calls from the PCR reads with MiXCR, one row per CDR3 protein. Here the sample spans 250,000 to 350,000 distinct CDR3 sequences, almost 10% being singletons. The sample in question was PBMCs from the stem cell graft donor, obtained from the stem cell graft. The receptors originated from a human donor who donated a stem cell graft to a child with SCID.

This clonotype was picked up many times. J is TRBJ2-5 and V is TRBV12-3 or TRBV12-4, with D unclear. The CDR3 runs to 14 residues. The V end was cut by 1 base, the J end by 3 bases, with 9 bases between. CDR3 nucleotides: TGTGCCAGCAGTTTAGTTCCGGGTAAAGAGACCCAGTACTTC. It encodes CASSLVPGKETQYF.

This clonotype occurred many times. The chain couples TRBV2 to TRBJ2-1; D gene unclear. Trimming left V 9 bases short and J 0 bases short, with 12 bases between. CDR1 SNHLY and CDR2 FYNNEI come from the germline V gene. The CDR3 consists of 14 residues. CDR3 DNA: TGTGCCAGTAGGTGGTCGGGCTCCTACAATGAGCAGTTCTTC. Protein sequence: CASRWSGSYNEQFF.

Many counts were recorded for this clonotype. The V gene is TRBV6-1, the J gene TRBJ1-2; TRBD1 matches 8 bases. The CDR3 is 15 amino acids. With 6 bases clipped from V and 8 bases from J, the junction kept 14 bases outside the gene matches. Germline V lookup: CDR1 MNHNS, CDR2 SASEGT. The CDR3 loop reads CASSHIPGTGEGYTF. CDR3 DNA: TGTGCCAGCAGCCATATCCCCGGGACAGGCGAAGGCTACACCTTC.

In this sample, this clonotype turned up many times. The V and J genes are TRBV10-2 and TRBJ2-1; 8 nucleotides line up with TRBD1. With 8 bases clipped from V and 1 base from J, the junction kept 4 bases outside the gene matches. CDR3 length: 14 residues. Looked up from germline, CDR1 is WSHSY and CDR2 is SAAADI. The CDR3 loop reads CASQTGASYNEQFF. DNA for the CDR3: TGCGCCAGCCAGACAGGGGCATCCTACAATGAGCAGTTCTTC.

The CDR3 DNA reads TGCGCCAGCAGCCAAGCGGTCCAGAGCAATCAGCCCCAGCATTTT. It yields the protein CASSQAVQSNQPQHF. The chain joins TRBV4-1 to TRBJ1-5; D is unclear. V was shortened by 1 base and J by 1 base, with 8 bases between the two germline ends. This CDR3 contains 15 residues. Germline V gives CDR1 MGHRA, CDR2 YSYEKL.

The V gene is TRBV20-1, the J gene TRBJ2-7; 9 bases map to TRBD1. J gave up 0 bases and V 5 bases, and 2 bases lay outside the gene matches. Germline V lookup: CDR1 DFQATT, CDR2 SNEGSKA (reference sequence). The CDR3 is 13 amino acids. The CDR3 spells CSAGTGYSYEQYF. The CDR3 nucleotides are TGCAGTGCTGGGACAGGGTACTCCTACGAGCAGTACTTC.

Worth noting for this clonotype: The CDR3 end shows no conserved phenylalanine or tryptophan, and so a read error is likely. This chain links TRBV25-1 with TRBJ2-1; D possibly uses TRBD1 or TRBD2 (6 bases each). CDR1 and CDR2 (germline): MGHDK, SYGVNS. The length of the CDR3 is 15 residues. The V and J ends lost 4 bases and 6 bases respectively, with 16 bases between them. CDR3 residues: CASSGRGEKVNEQFL. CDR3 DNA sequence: TGTGCCAGCAGTGGTAGGGGGGAGAAGGTCAATGAGCAGTTCTTA.

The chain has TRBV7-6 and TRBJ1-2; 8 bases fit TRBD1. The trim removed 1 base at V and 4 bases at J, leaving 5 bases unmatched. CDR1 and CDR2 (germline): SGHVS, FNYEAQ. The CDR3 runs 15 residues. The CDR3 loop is CASSLDGQGSYGYTF. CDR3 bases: TGTGCCAGCAGCTTAGACGGACAGGGCTCCTATGGCTACACCTTC.

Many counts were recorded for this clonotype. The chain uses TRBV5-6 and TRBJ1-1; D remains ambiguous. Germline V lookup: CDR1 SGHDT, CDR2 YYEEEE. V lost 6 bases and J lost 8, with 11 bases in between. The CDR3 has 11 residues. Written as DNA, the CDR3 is TGTGCCAGCACCGCTTTGGGCGAAGCTTTCTTT. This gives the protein CASTALGEAFF.

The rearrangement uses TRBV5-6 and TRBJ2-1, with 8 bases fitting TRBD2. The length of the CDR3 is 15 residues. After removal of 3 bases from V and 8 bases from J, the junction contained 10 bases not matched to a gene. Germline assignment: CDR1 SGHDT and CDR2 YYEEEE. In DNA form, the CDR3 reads TGTGCCAGCAGCTCAACGGGGGGGCCGAGGGATGAGCAGTTCTTC. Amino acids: CASSSTGGPRDEQFF.

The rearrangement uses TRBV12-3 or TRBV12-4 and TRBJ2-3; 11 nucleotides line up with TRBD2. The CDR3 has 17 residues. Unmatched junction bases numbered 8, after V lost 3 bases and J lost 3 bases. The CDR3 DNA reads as TGTGCCAGCAGTTTTAAGCCCCTAGCGGGGGGAACAGATACGCAGTATTTT. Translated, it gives CASSFKPLAGGTDTQYF.

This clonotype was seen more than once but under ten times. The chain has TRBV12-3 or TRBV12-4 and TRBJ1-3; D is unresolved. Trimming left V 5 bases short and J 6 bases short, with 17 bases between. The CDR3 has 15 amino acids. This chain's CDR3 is CASSPDSRRENTIYF. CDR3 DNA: TGTGCCAGCAGTCCTGATTCGAGAAGGGAAAACACCATATATTTT.

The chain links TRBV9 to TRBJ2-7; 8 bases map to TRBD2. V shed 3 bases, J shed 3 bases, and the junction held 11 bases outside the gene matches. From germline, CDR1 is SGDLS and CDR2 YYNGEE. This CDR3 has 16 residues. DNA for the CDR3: TGTGCCAGCAGCGAGACCCCGGGACTAGTGTTCTACGAGCAGTACTTC. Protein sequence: CASSETPGLVFYEQYF.

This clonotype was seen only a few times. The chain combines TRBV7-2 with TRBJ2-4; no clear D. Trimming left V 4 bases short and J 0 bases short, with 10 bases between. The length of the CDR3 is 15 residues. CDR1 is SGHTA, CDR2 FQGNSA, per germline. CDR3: CASSSPTGAKNIQYF. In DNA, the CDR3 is TGTGCCAGCAGCTCCCCCACCGGAGCCAAAAACATTCAGTACTTC.